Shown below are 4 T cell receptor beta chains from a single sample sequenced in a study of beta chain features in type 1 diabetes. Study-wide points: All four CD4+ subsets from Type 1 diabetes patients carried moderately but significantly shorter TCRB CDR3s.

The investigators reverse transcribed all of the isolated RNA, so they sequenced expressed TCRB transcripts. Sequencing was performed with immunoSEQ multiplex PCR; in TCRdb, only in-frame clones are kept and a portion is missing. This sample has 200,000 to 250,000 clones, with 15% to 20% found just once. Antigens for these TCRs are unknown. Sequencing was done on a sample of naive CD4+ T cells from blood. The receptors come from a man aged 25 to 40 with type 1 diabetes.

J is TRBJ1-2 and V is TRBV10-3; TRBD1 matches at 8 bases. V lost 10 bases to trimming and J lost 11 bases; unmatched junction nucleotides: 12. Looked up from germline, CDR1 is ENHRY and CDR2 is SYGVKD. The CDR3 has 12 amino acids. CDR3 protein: CATVTGGRSYTF. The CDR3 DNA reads TGTGCCACCGTTACAGGGGGGAGAAGTTACACCTTC.

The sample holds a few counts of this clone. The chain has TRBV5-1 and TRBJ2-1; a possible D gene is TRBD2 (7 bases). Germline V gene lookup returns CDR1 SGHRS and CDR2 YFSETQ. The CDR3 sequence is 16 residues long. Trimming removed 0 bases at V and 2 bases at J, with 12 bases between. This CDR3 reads CASSLEQGGTYNEQFF. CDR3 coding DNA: TGCGCCAGCAGCTTGGAACAGGGAGGGACCTACAATGAGCAGTTCTTC.

CDR3 residues: CASSTLRQETQYF. CDR3 coding DNA: TGTGCCAGCAGCACGCTAAGGCAAGAGACCCAGTACTTC. V and J are TRBV7-2 and TRBJ2-5; no firm D call. This CDR3 has 13 residues. The germline V gene has CDR1 SGHTA and CDR2 FQGNSA. The V and J ends lost 5 bases and 2 bases respectively, with 9 bases between them.

The DNA for the CDR3 is TGCAGCCACCCTCGGGACAAGATCTACGAGCAGTACTTC. This translates into CSHPRDKIYEQYF. This chain connects TRBV29-1 to TRBJ2-7, with a weak D call TRBD1 (6 bases). The V gene's germline CDR1 is SQVTM and CDR2 ANQGSEA. The CDR3 has 13 amino acids. Trimming pared 8 bases from V and 3 bases from J, leaving 17 bases between.